What follows is one T cell receptor beta chain and its context. Its antigen remains undetermined. Base quality data are lacking; no much larger clone is found one base away. This sample stems from a study of blood T cell dynamics during melanoma immunotherapy (dated by TCRdb to 2020 to 2022). Broadly, across the study: The patients had metastatic melanoma and were given first-line pembrolizumab or nivolumab plus ipilimumab as standard of care in the United Kingdom. To identify early correlates of response, the study profiled peripheral T cell receptor repertoires in patients with metastatic melanoma before and after one cycle of checkpoint inhibitor therapy. The training cohort was made up of consecutive patients, while a further independent group of patients from the same centre was pooled to form an external validation set. Study-wide conclusions, independent of this receptor: Among sorted CD8+ subsets, the highest similarity to cfDNA CDR3 sequences and the highest clonality were observed in TIE cells, which was suggestive of active turnover with convergence on dominant clones. The relatively small sample size was acknowledged as a potential limitation on generalization of the results. Whether the T cell clones behind the repertoire changes were melanoma-specific or instead reflected general immune activation was something the study could not determine.

Compared with germline, V lacks 6 bases and J lacks 2 bases; bases without a gene match: 6. Via the germline V gene (reference sequence), CDR1 is SEHNR and CDR2 FQNEAQ. The CDR3, from cysteine to phenylalanine, totals 15 residues. Just the 45-base CDR3 DNA is kept, in frame starting at base 1. In light of the paper, this sample's time point label describes: week 3, after first cycle of checkpoint inhibitor. Blood samples were taken before treatment (T0) and at week 3 (W3), following the first cycle of checkpoint blockade. Except for a couple of patients with rapid clinical progression, response was assessed 12 weeks after the first infusion by RECIST 1.1; disease control meant complete response, partial response or stable disease. Patients were excluded for prior systemic cancer treatment, concomitant immunosuppressant therapy or synchronous other active malignancies. In six patients, three with progression and three with disease control, sorted CD8+ memory and naive T cell subsets were sequenced at T0 and W3. PBMC were isolated from blood with Lymphoprep and SepMate tubes, followed by red cell lysis. QIAamp DNA Blood Mini kits were used to extract DNA from PBMC and from sorted T cell subsets. CD8+ T cell subsets were sorted live on a FACSAria III cytometer and then frozen prior to DNA extraction. For flow cytometry, fresh PBMC were kept at 4 degrees C in PBS with roughly 2.1% fetal bovine serum and analyzed within 25 hours.

For each sorted CD8+ T cell subset, the entire amount of extracted DNA was loaded into the assay. The immunoSEQ TCRb Assay kit was used according to manufacturer instructions to amplify TCR beta CDR3 sequences from genomic DNA. The KAPA Library Quantification Kit for Illumina platforms was used to quantify the pooled libraries by qPCR. Sequencing of the pooled libraries was done on an Illumina NextSeq 500, with clustering at about 0.6-1.1 pM. In the paper's pipeline: The TCR data were analyzed using immunoSEQ ANALYZER and the R LymphoSeq package. A rearrangement efficiency score was calculated as productive divided by the sum of productive and non-productive CDR3 sequences. Within each patient, timepoints were compared pairwise for clonality, measured with the Gini coefficient, and for diversity, measured with the Renyi index at alpha=1. In LymphoSeq, clonal relatedness was computed using an edit distance of 3, and repertoire similarity was computed using the Bhattacharyya coefficient. To classify response, a linear discriminant analysis based on week-3 changes in clonality and diversity was built with the R MASS and caret packages. The table comes from immuneACCESS by way of TCRdb, which keeps in-frame sequences with V and J called. Part of the clones is missing from these tables; in studies checked, under half for an unresolved V gene and the rest for unknown reasons. V, J and clone size are those of that table, while D and trimming were read from the DNA. The table for this sample lists some 15,000 clones; around 90% of them were counted only once. The ten largest clones represent over 0.15% of the sample.

In this chain, TRBV7-9 is recombined with TRBJ2-1; the junction holds 8 bases that match TRBD1. The material was effector memory CD8+ T cells from blood, obtained from a patient treated with checkpoint blockade. The TCR comes from a human donor with melanoma. The encoded CDR3 is CASRHRDRPYNEQFF. The nucleotides read TGTGCCAGCAGGCACCGGGACAGGCCCTACAATGAGCAGTTCTTC.